What follows are 7 T cell receptor beta chains derived from one specimen sequenced in a study of cytomegalovirus exposure and HLA in healthy donors. PCR employed 60 Vbeta and 13 Jbeta primers. Data came from immunoSEQ multiplex PCR; TCRdb stores just in-frame clones and leaves some out. The sample yields more than 100,000 clones, 50% to 80% seen once. The sequenced material came from PBMCs. The source is a woman in her 40s in good health and CMV-seropositive.

The rearrangement uses TRBV27 and TRBJ1-3, with a possible D match to TRBD1 (6 bases). Deletions cut 6 bases from V and 0 bases from J, with 18 bases between. Per the germline V gene, CDR1 is MNHEY and CDR2 is SMNVEV (reference sequence). CDR3 size: 17 residues. The CDR3 DNA reads TGTGCCAGCAGCCGAGCAGGGGCCGTCGTCTCTGGAAACACCATATATTTT. This sequence encodes CASSRAGAVVSGNTIYF.

The rearrangement joins TRBV29-1 to TRBJ2-7; 10 bases fit TRBD1. Germline V CDR1 and CDR2: SQVTM, ANQGSEA. The ends lost 5 bases at V and 5 bases at J; junction bases unmatched: 15. The CDR3 has 16 amino acids. CDR3 loop: CSVPGSGDRGQHEQYF. The CDR3 region has the DNA TGCAGCGTTCCCGGTTCAGGAGACAGGGGGCAGCACGAGCAGTACTTC.

This clone has just a few counts. The rearrangement joins TRBV7-6 to TRBJ2-1; 10 bases align to TRBD2. The CDR3 runs to 15 residues. CDR1 is SGHVS, CDR2 FNYEAQ, per germline. J was trimmed by 5 bases and V by 5 bases; bases with no gene match: 6. The CDR3 sequence is CASSPRTSGHNEQFF. The DNA for the CDR3 is TGTGCCAGCAGCCCACGGACTAGCGGACACAATGAGCAGTTCTTC. The whole variable domain, filled in from reference TRBV7-6 and TRBJ2-1, reads GAGVSQSPRYKVTKRGQDVALRCDPISGHVSLYWYRQALGQGPEFLTYFNYEAQQDKSGLPNDRFSAERPEGSISTLTIQRTEQRDSAMYRCASSPRTSGHNEQFFGPGTRLTVL.

The chain carries TRBV11-2 and TRBJ2-3, with D possibly being TRBD2 (5 bases). CDR3 length: 15 residues. Trimming stripped 5 bases from V and 4 bases from J, with 16 bases between. The germline V gene has CDR1 SGHAT and CDR2 FQNNGV. The CDR3 loop is CASSPTLGESDTQYF. DNA for the CDR3: TGTGCCAGCAGCCCCACGCTTGGGGAGTCAGATACGCAGTATTTT. The full variable domain, rest sourced from reference TRBV11-2 and TRBJ2-3, is EAGVAQSPRYKIIEKRQSVAFWCNPISGHATLYWYQQILGQGPKLLIQFQNNGVVDDSQLPKDRFSAERLKGVDSTLKIQPAKLEDSAVYLCASSPTLGESDTQYFGPGTRLTVL.

The chain carries TRBV10-2 and TRBJ2-7; D may be TRBD2 (5 bases). This CDR3 has 15 residues. Per germline, CDR1 WSHSY and CDR2 SAAADI. The V gene lost 10 bases and the J gene lost 6 bases, with 25 bases spanning the gap. CDR3 nucleotides: TGCGCCATCCGAGCCCCCCCCGGGGAGAGTGGCGAGCAGTACTTC. Its translation: CAIRAPPGESGEQYF.

There are a few counts of this clone. This chain uses TRBV30 with TRBJ2-7; 7 bases fit TRBD1. After removal of 1 base from V and 3 bases from J, the junction contained 0 bases not matched to a gene. Germline assignment: CDR1 GTSNPN and CDR2 SVGIG (reference sequence). This CDR3 has 12 amino acids. The CDR3 loop reads CAWSGQGYEQYF. CDR3 DNA: TGTGCCTGGAGTGGACAGGGCTACGAGCAGTACTTC.

Concerning this clone itself: Its ends do not fully match the called genes, so a read error is possible. This sequence joins TRBV29-1 and TRBJ1-2; 8 positions agree with TRBD1. CDR3 length equals 13 residues. Germline loops: CDR1 SQVTM, CDR2 ANQGSEA. The CDR3 coding sequence is TGCAGCGTTGAGAGGGGACAGGCCTATGGCTACCCCTTC. Protein: CSVERGQAYGYPF.